The clone carrying this T cell receptor (beta chain) was counted at least ten times. TCRdb analysed the 5' RACE reads with MiXCR anew, one entry per CDR3 protein. The sample has 110,000 or so distinct CDR3 sequences, about 7% seen once. Germline CDR1 is WSHSY and CDR2 is SAAADI. This CDR3 is built from 13 residues. Between the trimmed V and J ends, which lost 7 bases and 7 bases, there was a span of 16 bases. The data were taken from a study of T cells after yellow fever vaccination. The sequence came from a man in his late teens or twenties who received the YFV17D yellow fever vaccine. The sample here was CD4+ T cells sorted from PBMCs, taken more than 35 days after the first yellow fever vaccination. This sequence joins TRBV10-2 and TRBJ2-5, with D tentatively TRBD2 (5 bases). CDR3 sequence (DNA): TGCGCCAGCACCGGGGTGGACGGAGGGACCCAGTACTTC. This translates into CASTGVDGGTQYF.